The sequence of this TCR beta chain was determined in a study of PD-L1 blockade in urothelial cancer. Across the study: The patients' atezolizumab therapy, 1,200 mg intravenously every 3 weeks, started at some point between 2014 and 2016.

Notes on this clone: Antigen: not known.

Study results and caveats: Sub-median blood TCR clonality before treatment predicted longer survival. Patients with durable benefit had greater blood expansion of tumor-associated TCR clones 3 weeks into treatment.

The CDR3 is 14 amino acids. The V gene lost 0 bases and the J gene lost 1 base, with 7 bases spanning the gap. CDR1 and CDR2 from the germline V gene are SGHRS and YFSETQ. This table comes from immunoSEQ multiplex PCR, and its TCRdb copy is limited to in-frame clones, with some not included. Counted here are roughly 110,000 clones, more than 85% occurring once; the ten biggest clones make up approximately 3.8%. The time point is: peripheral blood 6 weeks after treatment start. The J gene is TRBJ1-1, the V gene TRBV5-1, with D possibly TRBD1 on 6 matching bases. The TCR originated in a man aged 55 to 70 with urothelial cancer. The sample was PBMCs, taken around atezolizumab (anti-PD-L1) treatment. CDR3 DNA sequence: TGCGCCAGCAGCTTGGGACAGGAGAACACTGAAGCTTTCTTT. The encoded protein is CASSLGQENTEAFF. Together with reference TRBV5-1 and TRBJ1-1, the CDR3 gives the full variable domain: KAGVTQTPRYLIKTRGQQVTLSCSPISGHRSVSWYQQTPGQGLQFLFEYFSETQRNKGNFPGRFSGRQFSNSRSEMNVSTLELGDSALYLCASSLGQENTEAFFGQGTRLTVV.